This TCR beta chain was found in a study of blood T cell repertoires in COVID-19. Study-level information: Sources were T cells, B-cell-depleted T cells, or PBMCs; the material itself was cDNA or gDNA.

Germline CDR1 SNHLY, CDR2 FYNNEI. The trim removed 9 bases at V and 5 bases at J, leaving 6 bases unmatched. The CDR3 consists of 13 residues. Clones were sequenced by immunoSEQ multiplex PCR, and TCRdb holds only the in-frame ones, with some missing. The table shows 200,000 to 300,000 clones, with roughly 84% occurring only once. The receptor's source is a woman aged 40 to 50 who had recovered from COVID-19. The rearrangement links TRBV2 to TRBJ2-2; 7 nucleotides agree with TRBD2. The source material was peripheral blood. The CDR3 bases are TGTGCCAGTTTGGGGGGGGTTACCGGGGAGCTGTTTTTT. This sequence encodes CASLGGVTGELFF.